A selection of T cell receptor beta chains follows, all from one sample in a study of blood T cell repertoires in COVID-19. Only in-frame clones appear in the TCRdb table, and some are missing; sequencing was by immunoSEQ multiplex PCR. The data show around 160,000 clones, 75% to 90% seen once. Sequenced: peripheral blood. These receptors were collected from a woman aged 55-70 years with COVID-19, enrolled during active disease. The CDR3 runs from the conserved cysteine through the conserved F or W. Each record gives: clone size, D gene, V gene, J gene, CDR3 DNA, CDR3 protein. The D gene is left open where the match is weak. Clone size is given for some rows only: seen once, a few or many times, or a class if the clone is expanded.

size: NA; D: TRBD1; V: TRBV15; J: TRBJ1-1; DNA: TGTGCCACCAGCAGAAGACAGGGGTCCCCGAACACTGAAGCTTTCTTT; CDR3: CATSRRQGSPNTEAFF
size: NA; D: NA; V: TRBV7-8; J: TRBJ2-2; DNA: TGTGCCAGCAGTCCGCCGGGGGCCGGGGAGCTGTTTTTT; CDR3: CASSPPGAGELFF
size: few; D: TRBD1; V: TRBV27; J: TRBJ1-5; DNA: TGTGCCAGCAGTCGGACAGGCAACAATCAGCCCCAGCATTTT; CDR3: CASSRTGNNQPQHF
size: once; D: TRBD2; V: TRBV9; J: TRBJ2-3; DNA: TGTGCCAGCAGCGTATTGGGGCGGGGGGGCCGCGCAGATACGCAGTATTTT; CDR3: CASSVLGRGGRADTQYF
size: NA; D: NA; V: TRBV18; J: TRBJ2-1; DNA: TGTGCCAGCTCACATCCTACGCAGGGGCGAGATGAGCAGTTCTTC; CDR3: CASSHPTQGRDEQFF
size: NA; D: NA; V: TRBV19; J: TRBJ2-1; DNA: TGTGCCAGTAGTATTCTGGGCGCTGATGAGCAGTTCTTC; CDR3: CASSILGADEQFF
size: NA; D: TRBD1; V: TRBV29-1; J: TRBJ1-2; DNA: TGCAGCGTTGCAAACCCGGGTAACAGGGGTTACACCTTC; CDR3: CSVANPGNRGYTF
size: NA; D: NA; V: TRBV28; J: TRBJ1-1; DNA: TGTGCCAGCAGCCTGGGGGAAGGGGGCACTGAAGCTTTCTTT; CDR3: CASSLGEGGTEAFF
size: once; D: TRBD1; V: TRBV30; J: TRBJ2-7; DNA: TGTGCCTGGAGTGATTGGGACGGGACAGGGGTTTCCTACGAGCAGTACTTC; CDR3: CAWSDWDGTGVSYEQYF
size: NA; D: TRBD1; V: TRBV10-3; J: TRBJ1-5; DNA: TGTGCCATACAGGGGGATGTAAACAATCAGCCCCAGCATTTT; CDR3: CAIQGDVNNQPQHF
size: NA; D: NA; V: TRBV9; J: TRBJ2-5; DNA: TGTGCCAGCAGCCCCAGGGGAGAGACCCAGTACTTC; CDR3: CASSPRGETQYF
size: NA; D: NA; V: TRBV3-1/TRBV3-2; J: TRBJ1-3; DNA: TGTGCCAGCAGCCAAGATAATTTCGGTTGGGGCAGCTCCTCTGGAAACACCATATATTTT; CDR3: CASSQDNFGWGSSSGNTIYF
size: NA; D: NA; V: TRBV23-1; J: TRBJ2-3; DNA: TGCGCCAGCAGTCAATCGGACGGGACTAGCACAGATACGCAGTATTTT; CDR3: CASSQSDGTSTDTQYF
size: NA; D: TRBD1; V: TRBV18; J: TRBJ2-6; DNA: TGTGCCAGCTCACCTACGACAGGGATCTCCTCCGGGGCCAACGTCCTGACTTTC; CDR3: CASSPTTGISSGANVLTF
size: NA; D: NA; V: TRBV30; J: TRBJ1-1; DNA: TGTGCCTGGAGTGTTTGGGGACAAGGATACACTGAAGCTTTCTTT; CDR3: CAWSVWGQGYTEAFF
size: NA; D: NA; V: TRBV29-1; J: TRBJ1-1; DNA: TGCAGCGTTGACTTGGACAGCGGGAACACTGAAGCTTTCTTT; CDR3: CSVDLDSGNTEAFF
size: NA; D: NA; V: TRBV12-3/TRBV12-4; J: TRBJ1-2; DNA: TGTGCCAGCAGTTTTGGGCAGAACTATGGCTACACCTTC; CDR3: CASSFGQNYGYTF
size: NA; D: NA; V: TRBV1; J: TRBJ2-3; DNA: TGCACCAGCAGATCCGCTAGCGGGGGCACAGATACGCAGTATTTT; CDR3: CTSRSASGGTDTQYF
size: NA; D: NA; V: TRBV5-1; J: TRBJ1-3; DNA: TGCGCCAGCAGCCCAGGACGGGGAGCCTCTGGAAACACCATATATTTT; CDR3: CASSPGRGASGNTIYF
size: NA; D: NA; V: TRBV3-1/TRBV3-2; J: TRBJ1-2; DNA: TGTGCCAGCAGCCAAGATGGGGGGGCGGGTGGCTACACCTTC; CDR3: CASSQDGGAGGYTF
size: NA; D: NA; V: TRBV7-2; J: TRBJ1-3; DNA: TGTGCCAGCAGCTTAGACTTGGAGTCCTCTGGAAACACCATATATTTT; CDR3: CASSLDLESSGNTIYF
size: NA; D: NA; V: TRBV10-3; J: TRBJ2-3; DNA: TGTGCCATCAGTGAAGACAGTGGTACGACAGATACGCAGTATTTT; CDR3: CAISEDSGTTDTQYF
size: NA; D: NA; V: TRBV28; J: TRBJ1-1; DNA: TGTGCCAGCAGTTTAGGGCGTAAGGCTTTCTTT; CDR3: CASSLGRKAFF
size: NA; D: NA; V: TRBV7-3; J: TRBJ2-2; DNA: TGTGCCAGCAGCCCCAGGGTGTCAAAGAACACCGGGGAGCTGTTTTTT; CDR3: CASSPRVSKNTGELFF
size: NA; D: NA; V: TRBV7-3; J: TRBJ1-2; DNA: TGTGCCAGCAGCTTAATGGCAGGGCCTAAAAACTATGGCTACACCTTC; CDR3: CASSLMAGPKNYGYTF
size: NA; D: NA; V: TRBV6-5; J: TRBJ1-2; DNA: TGTGCCAGCAGTTACCAGGGGACCGCGCGATATGGCTACACCTTC; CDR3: CASSYQGTARYGYTF
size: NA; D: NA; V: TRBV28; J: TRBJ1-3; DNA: TGTGCCAGCACCTCAGGAGGCTCTGGAAACACCATATATTTT; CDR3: CASTSGGSGNTIYF
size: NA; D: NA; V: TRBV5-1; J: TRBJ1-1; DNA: TGCGCCAGCAGCTATTCGGCAGGGCGGAGCACTGAAGCTTTCTTT; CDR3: CASSYSAGRSTEAFF
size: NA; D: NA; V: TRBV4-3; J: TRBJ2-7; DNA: TGCGCCAGCAGCCACTACTCATCCGGGACTGTCTCCTACGAGCAGTACTTC; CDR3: CASSHYSSGTVSYEQYF
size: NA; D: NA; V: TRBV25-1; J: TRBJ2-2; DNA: TGTGCCAGCAGTGAAGGGGGGGCGCCCGGGGAGCTGTTTTTT; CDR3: CASSEGGAPGELFF
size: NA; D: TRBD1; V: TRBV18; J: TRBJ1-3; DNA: TGTGCCAGCTCACCGCTCGGGACAGGGGGAGACACCATATATTTT; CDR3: CASSPLGTGGDTIYF
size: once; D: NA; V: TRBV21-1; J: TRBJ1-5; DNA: TGTGCCAGCAGCTTCCACAGGGGAACGGTGATTTATAGCAATCAGCCCCAGCATTTT; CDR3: CASSFHRGTVIYSNQPQHF
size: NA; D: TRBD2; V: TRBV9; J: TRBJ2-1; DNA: TGTGCCAGCAGCGTATTCGATGGAGCGGGGACCTACAATGAGCAGTTCTTC; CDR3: CASSVFDGAGTYNEQFF
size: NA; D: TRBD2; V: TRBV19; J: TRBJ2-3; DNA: TGTGCCAGTAGTATGATAGGAGGACTAGCCCGCACAGATACGCAGTATTTT; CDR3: CASSMIGGLARTDTQYF
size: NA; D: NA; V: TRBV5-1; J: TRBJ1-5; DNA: TGCGCCAGCAGCGGCGGGGTAGGCGGCAATCAGCCCCAGCATTTT; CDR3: CASSGGVGGNQPQHF
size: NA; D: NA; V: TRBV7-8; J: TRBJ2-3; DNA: TGTGCCAGCAGCTTAGCCCAGGGGTTGGGCGGAGATACGCAGTATTTT; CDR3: CASSLAQGLGGDTQYF
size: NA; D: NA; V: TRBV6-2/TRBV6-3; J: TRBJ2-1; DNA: TGTGCCAGCACCCCGAGACGGACAGTCCGTGTGCAGTTCTTC; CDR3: CASTPRRTVRVQFF
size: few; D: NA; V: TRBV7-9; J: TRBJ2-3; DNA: TGTGCCAGCGAGAGCCCCTCCGGGACGCAGTATTTT; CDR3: CASESPSGTQYF
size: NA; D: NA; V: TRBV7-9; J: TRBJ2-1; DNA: TGTGCCAGCAGCTTAGCGCGGGGGCCACTCAATGAGCAGTTCTTC; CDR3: CASSLARGPLNEQFF
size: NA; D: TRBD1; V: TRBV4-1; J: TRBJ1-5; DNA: TGCGCCAGCAGCCAGGGACAGGGAATAAGAAATCAGCCCCAGCATTTT; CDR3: CASSQGQGIRNQPQHF